This TCR beta chain was recorded in a study of identical twins. The study's findings and limits: Within beta out-of-frame sequences, the excess sharing observed between twins was weaker.

Template switching supplied a universal primer site; unique molecular identifiers were carried on the cDNA. Using its own MiXCR run on the 5' RACE reads, TCRdb lists one record per CDR3 protein. The table records 540,000 or so distinct CDR3 sequences, around 20% of them present only once. The CDR3 length is 12 residues. CDR1 and CDR2 from the germline V gene are LGHDT and YNNKEL (reference sequence). V lost 2 bases and J 4 bases, leaving 5 bases between the germline ends. Only a few counts were recorded for this clonotype. The target antigen is unknown. The sample also formed part of further work on yellow fever vaccine responses in identical twins.

The sequenced material came from CD4+ T cells sorted from blood. The rearrangement joins TRBV3-1 to TRBJ2-5; the D is unclear. The source of this sequence is a young woman in good health. CDR3 residues: CASSQSSETQYF. The DNA for the CDR3 is TGTGCCAGCAGCCAATCGTCAGAGACCCAGTACTTC.